This TCR beta chain was captured in a study of blood T cell repertoires in COVID-19. Study details: Material from acute and convalescent COVID-19 was sourced from the United States, Italy and Spain.

Trimming left V 0 bases short and J 6 bases short, with 15 bases between. CDR1 is LGHDT and CDR2 is YNNKEL in the germline V gene (reference sequence). This CDR3 has 15 amino acids. As handled by the study authors: Nucleated cell number was recorded as an estimate derived from reference gene primer amplification. Produced via immunoSEQ multiplex PCR; TCRdb's table is partial and in-frame only. The V and J calls and clone size come from that table; D and trimming were worked out from the DNA. The table records about 30,000 clones, over 70% of them present only once. V is TRBV3-1 (or the pseudogene TRBV3-2) and J is TRBJ2-7; D is unclear. The sequence was collected from a man between 65 and 85 years old with COVID-19, enrolled during active disease. The sample taken for sequencing was peripheral blood. Written as DNA, the CDR3 is TGTGCCAGCAGCCAAGATCTGGGTACTAAAACCGAGCAGTACTTC. Amino acids: CASSQDLGTKTEQYF.